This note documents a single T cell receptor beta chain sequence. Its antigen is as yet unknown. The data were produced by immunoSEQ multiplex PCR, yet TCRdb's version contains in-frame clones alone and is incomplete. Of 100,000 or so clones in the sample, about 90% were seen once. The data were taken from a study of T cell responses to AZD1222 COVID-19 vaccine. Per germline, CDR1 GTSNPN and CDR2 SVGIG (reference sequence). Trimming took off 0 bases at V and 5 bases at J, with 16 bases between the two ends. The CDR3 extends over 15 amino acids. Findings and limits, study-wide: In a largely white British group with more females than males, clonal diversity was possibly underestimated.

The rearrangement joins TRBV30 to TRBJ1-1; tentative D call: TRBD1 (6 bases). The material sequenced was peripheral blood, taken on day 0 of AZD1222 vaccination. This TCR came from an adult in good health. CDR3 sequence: CAWSVRWGRDTEAFF. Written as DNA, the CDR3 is TGTGCCTGGAGTGTACGGTGGGGGCGAGATACTGAAGCTTTCTTT.